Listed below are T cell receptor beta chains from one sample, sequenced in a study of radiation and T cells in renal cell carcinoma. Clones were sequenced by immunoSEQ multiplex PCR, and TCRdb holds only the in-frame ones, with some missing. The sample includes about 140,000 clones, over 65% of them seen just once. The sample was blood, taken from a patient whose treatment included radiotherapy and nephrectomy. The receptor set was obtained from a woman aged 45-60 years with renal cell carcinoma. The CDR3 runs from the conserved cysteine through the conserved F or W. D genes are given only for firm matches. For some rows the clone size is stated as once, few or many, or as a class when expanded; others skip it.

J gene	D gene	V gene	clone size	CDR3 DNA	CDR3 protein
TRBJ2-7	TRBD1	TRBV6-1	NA	TGTGCCAGCACCCCAGGGACAGAGTACGAGCAGTACTTC	CASTPGTEYEQYF
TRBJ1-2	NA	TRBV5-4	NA	TGTGCCAGCAGCTTGGCAACCCAAGGAGGCTACACCTTC	CASSLATQGGYTF
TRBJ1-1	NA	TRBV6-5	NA	TGTGCCAGCAGCCCGGAGTGGAACTCGAACACTGAAGCTTTCTTT	CASSPEWNSNTEAFF
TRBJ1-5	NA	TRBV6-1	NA	TGTGCCAGCAGTGAAGACCCCTCGACATTCTATAGCAATCAGCCCCAGCATTTT	CASSEDPSTFYSNQPQHF
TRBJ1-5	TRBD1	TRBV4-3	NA	TGCGCCAGCGGAGGGGACAGGGGTGGGCCCCAGCATTTT	CASGGDRGGPQHF
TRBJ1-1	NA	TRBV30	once	TGTGCCTCCCAAGGGTGGCCTATGAACACTGAAGCTTTCTTT	CASQGWPMNTEAFF
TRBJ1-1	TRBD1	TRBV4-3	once	TGCGCCAGCAGCCAAGAACTGGACAGGGGAGCTTTCTTT	CASSQELDRGAFF
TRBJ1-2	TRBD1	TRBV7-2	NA	TGTGCCAGCAGCTTAGTGGGGACAGGGGACGACTATGGCTACACCTTC	CASSLVGTGDDYGYTF
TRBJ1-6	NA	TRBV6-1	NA	TGTGCCAGCACGCTTGGGAGGAATCTTTCACCCCTCCACTTT	CASTLGRNLSPLHF
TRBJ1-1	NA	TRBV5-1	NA	TGCGCCAGCAGCTTGGCGCACGGCAACACTGAAGCTTTCTTT	CASSLAHGNTEAFF
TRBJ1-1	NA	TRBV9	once	TGTGCCAGCAGCGTAGCTGGAGGAGCGAACACTGAAGCTTTCTTT	CASSVAGGANTEAFF
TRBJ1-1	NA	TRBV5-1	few	TGCGCCAGCAGCCTACTGATGAACACTGAAGCTTTCTTT	CASSLLMNTEAFF
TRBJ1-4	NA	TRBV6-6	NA	TGTGCCAGCAAGGCCCTTATCGGACTGTTTTTT	CASKALIGLFF